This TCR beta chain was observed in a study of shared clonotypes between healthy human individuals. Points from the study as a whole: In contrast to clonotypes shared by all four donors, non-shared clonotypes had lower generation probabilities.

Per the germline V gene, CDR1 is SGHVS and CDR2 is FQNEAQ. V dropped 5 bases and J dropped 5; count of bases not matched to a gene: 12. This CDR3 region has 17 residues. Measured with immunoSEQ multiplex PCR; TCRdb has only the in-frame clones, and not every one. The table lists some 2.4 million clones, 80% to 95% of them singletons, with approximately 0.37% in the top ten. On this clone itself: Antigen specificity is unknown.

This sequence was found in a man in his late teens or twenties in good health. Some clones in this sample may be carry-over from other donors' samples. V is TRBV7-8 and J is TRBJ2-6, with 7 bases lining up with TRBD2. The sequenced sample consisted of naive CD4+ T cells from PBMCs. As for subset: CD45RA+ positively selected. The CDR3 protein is CASSLGGGVDRANVLTF. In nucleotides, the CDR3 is TGTGCCAGCAGCCTCGGGGGAGGGGTGGATAGGGCCAACGTCCTGACTTTC.